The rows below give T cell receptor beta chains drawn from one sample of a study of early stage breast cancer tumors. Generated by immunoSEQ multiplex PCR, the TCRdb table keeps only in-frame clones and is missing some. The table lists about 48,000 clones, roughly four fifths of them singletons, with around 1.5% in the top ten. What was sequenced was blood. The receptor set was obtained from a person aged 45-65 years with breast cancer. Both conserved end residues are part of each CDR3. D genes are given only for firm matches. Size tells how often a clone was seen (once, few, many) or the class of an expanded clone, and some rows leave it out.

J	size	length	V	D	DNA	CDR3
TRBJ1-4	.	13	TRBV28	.	TGTGCCAGCACCTCTTTAGACGTACAGGGTACGTTTTTT	CASTSLDVQGTFF
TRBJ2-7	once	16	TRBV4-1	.	TGCGCCAGCAGCCAAGATTTTTCGGCAGGGAGGTACGAGCAGTACTTC	CASSQDFSAGRYEQYF
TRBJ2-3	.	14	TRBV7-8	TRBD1	TGTGCCAGCAGCCAGACAGGGAGTATGGATACGCAGTATTTT	CASSQTGSMDTQYF
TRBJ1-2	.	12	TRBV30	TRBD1	TGTGCTTCTTTCAGGGGGGACTATGGCTACACCTTC	CASFRGDYGYTF
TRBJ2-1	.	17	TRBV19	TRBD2	TGTGCCAGTAGTACGGGACTAGCGGGATTTCGGGGGGATGAGCAGTTCTTC	CASSTGLAGFRGDEQFF
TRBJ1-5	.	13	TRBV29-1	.	TGCAGTGCAAAGGGGCAGGAGAATCAGCCCCAGCATTTT	CSAKGQENQPQHF
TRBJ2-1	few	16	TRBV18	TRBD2	TGTGCCAGCTCCGCAGCCAGGACTAGCGGAGACAATGAGCAGTTCTTC	CASSAARTSGDNEQFF
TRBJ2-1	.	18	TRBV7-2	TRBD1	TGTGCCAGCAGATCCGGGACAGGGGAATCAGGCTCCTACAATGAGCAGTTCTTC	CASRSGTGESGSYNEQFF
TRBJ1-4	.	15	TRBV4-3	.	TGCGCCAGCAGCCGAGGTAGTGCAACTAATGAAAAACTGTTTTTT	CASSRGSATNEKLFF
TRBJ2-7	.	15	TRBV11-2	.	TGTGCCAGCAGCCTTTACGAGGGAGGTTCCTACGAGCAGTACTTC	CASSLYEGGSYEQYF
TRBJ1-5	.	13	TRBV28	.	TGTGCCGCGGGGGGGCGAAACAATCAGCCCCAGCATTTT	CAAGGRNNQPQHF
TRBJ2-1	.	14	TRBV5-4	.	TGTGCCAGCAGCTTGAGGCAGGGTGGGAATGAGCAGTTCTTC	CASSLRQGGNEQFF
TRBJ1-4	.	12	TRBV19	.	TGTGCCAGTAGTATAATCGGTGAAAAACTGTTTTTT	CASSIIGEKLFF
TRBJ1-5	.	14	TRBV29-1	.	TGCAGCGTTAAAGGGCAGGGTGGCAATCAGCCCCAGCATTTT	CSVKGQGGNQPQHF
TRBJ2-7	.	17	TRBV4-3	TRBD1	TGCGCCAGCAGCTGGCACAGGGGCGCGTGGGAAACCTACGAGCAGTACTTC	CASSWHRGAWETYEQYF
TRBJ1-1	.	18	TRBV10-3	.	TGTGCCATCAGTGAGCCAACTCAGTTCGGGGTCAGGATTAATGAAGCTTTCTTT	CAISEPTQFGVRINEAFF
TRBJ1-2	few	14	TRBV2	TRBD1	TGTGCCAGCAGTGAAGAATTAGGGGGCGGTGGCTACACCTTC	CASSEELGGGGYTF
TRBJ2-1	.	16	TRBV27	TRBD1	TGTGCCGGCAGTAGGACCGGGACAGGGGGAGTAAATGAGCAGTTCTTC	CAGSRTGTGGVNEQFF
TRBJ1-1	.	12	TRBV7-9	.	TGTGCCAGCGACTTGGTCGGGGCTGAAGCTTTCTTT	CASDLVGAEAFF